This T cell receptor beta chain was recovered during a study of Ad26.COV2.S vaccination and SARS-CoV-2 variants. Study-wide results and caveats: In vaccinated individuals, spike-specific CD8+ and CD4+ T cell responses reportedly displayed substantial breadth.

Only a few counts were recorded for this clone. The antigen remains undetermined. Some clones are missing from TCRdb's copy, which holds only in-frame ones; the method was immunoSEQ multiplex PCR. The sample consists of about 400,000 clones, under 90% of them appearing once. CDR1 is LNHDA and CDR2 is SQIVND in the germline V gene (reference sequence). The ends were cut back, 3 bases at V and 2 bases at J, with 11 bases in the middle. CDR3 size: 15 residues. Specified treatment: 19 received Ad26.COV2.S at low or high dose, single or two shots; several received placebo; per-sample allocation not given. It was on day 63 after the first vaccine or placebo injection that samples were taken.

The chain carries TRBV19 and TRBJ1-5; D call uncertain. The source is a person between 18 and 59 years old who received the Ad26.COV2.S COVID-19 vaccine or a placebo. Here the sequenced sample was peripheral blood, taken in a trial of Ad26.COV2.S vaccine versus placebo. Here the CDR3 reads CASSIGAWGNQPQHF. CDR3 DNA sequence: TGTGCCAGTAGTATTGGAGCGTGGGGCAATCAGCCCCAGCATTTT.